This TCR beta chain was captured in a study of blood T cell repertoires in COVID-19. Turning to the study itself: Samples representing acute and convalescent COVID-19 were sourced from the United States, Italy and Spain. PBMCs, B-cell-depleted T cells, or T cells provided the cDNA or gDNA that made up the material.

Original methodology: Amplification with reference gene primers provided the estimates of nucleated cell counts. The method was immunoSEQ multiplex PCR; TCRdb's version includes in-frame clones alone and lacks a portion of them. V, J and clone size reflect that table, while D and trimming were determined from the DNA. Here the sample spans nearly 85,000 clones, about four fifths being singletons. The CDR3 extends over 16 amino acids. Per germline, CDR1 MNHEY and CDR2 SMNVEV (reference sequence). V lost 5 bases and J lost 5, with 21 bases in between. Sequences were obtained from peripheral blood. This rearrangement joins TRBV27 to TRBJ1-1, with D perhaps TRBD1 (5 bases). The source of this sequence is a woman aged 55-69 years with acute or convalescent COVID-19. The CDR3 region is CASSLGGGGGLTEAFF. DNA for the CDR3: TGTGCCAGCAGTCTGGGGGGTGGGGGGGGTTTAACTGAAGCTTTCTTT.